The 28 T cell receptor beta chains presented below share a single source sample, sequenced in a study of blood T cell repertoires in COVID-19. Clones were read by immunoSEQ multiplex PCR, and TCRdb kept only the in-frame ones, dropping some. The sample holds roughly 700,000 clones; about 87% are singletons and the top ten take roughly 0.25%. The sample consisted of peripheral blood. The receptors derive from a woman younger than 30 with acute or convalescent COVID-19.

The chain links TRBV2 to TRBJ1-2; D is uncertain. Trimming took off 5 bases at V and 8 bases at J, with 18 bases between the two ends. The CDR3 is 14 residues long. Germline V gene data show CDR1 as SNHLY and CDR2 as FYNNEI. CDR3 DNA: TGTGCCAGCAGTAATTATAGATTGGAGGCGGGCTACACCTTC. It specifies CASSNYRLEAGYTF.

V and J are TRBV28 and TRBJ1-1, with TRBD1 matching over 8 bases. Trimming cost V 3 bases and J 4 bases; bases outside gene matches: 4. Germline V CDR1 and CDR2: MDHEN, SYDVKM. The CDR3 extends over 14 amino acids. CDR3: CASSFPGGGTEAFF. In DNA, the CDR3 is TGTGCCAGCAGTTTCCCAGGGGGCGGCACTGAAGCTTTCTTT. The full variable domain, with the rest looked up from reference TRBV28 and TRBJ1-1, is DVKVTQSSRYLVKRTGEKVFLECVQDMDHENMFWYRQDPGLGLRLIYFSYDVKMKEKGDIPEGYSVSREKKERFSLILESASTNQTSMYLCASSFPGGGTEAFFGQGTRLTVV.

V and J are TRBV12-2 and TRBJ1-2. TRBV12-2 corresponds to a pseudogene. This CDR3 spans 20 amino acids. The CDR3 region has the DNA TGTGCAAGTCGCACGCTGGGTTCCCACGGGAACTGCAGCCAGACTTATGGCTACACCTTC. Protein sequence: CASRTLGSHGNCSQTYGYTF.

The rearrangement links TRBV19 to TRBJ1-5; D is ambiguous. V lost 7 bases and J 2 bases, leaving 9 bases between the germline ends. This CDR3 has 13 amino acids. Germline CDR1 reads LNHDA; CDR2 reads SQIVND (reference sequence). DNA of the CDR3: TGTGCCAGTAAGGCGAGGGGCAATCAGCCCCAGCATTTT. This sequence encodes CASKARGNQPQHF.

In its sample, this clone was seen once. This sequence joins TRBV9 and TRBJ1-4, with TRBD1 matching over 7 bases. The CDR3 covers 15 residues. With 3 bases clipped from V and 5 bases from J, the junction kept 7 bases outside the gene matches. The germline gives CDR1 SGDLS, CDR2 YYNGEE. CDR3 sequence: CASSADRDLNEKLFF. In DNA, the CDR3 is TGTGCCAGCAGCGCTGACAGGGACCTCAATGAAAAACTGTTTTTT. Looking up the rest from reference TRBV9 and TRBJ1-4 gives the full variable domain: DSGVTQTPKHLITATGQRVTLRCSPRSGDLSVYWYQQSLDQGLQFLIQYYNGEERAKGNILERFSAQQFPDLHSELNLSSLELGDSALYFCASSADRDLNEKLFFGSGTQLSVL.

The V and J genes are TRBV19 and TRBJ1-1; 7 bases match TRBD1. This CDR3 comprises 13 residues. Germline V CDR1 and CDR2: LNHDA, SQIVND (reference sequence). V was clipped by 3 bases and J by 4 bases; unmatched bases: 2. The CDR3 nucleotides read TGTGCCAGTAGTATGACAGGGTTCACTGAAGCTTTCTTT. Its protein product is CASSMTGFTEAFF.

The count of this clone is one. The chain recombines TRBV24-1 with TRBJ2-1; TRBD2 agrees at 13 bases. Germline CDR1 KGHDR, CDR2 SFDVKD. The CDR3 spans 16 residues. V lost 3 bases and J lost 12; bases outside the gene matches: 10. CDR3 DNA sequence: TGTGCCACCAGTGATCTCGGAGGACTAGCGGGGGTTCGGCAGTTCTTC. Translating gives CATSDLGGLAGVRQFF.

V usage is TRBV30 and J usage is TRBJ2-3; D is undetermined. Trimming shortened V by 0 bases and J by 5 bases, and 9 bases separated the two germline ends. The CDR3 has 13 amino acids. In germline, CDR1 is GTSNPN, CDR2 SVGIG (reference sequence). In nucleotides, the CDR3 is TGTGCCTGGAGTGTACGGGTAGTAGATACGCAGTATTTT. Its translation: CAWSVRVVDTQYF.

The rearrangement joins TRBV14 to TRBJ2-7, with TRBD1 matching over 7 bases. The CDR3 has 15 residues. V shed 2 bases, J shed 3 bases, and the junction held 7 bases outside the gene matches. The germline V gene encodes CDR1 SGHDN and CDR2 FVKESK. CDR3 bases: TGTGCCAGCAGCCAACTTCTAACAGGGGTCTACGAGCAGTACTTC. It translates to CASSQLLTGVYEQYF.

The chain couples TRBV5-1 to TRBJ1-1, with TRBD1 as a possible D gene (5 bases). With 7 bases removed from V and 3 bases from J, the gap between germline ends came to 16 bases. The CDR3 spans 14 residues. CDR1 and CDR2 (germline): SGHRS, YFSETQ. For the CDR3, the DNA is TGCGCCAGCGGCGGGGACGGGCCACACACTGAAGCTTTCTTT. It is translated as CASGGDGPHTEAFF.

This clone has just one count. This chain links TRBV5-8 with TRBJ2-7; 8 bases are shared with TRBD2. The CDR3 runs to 14 residues. V dropped 7 bases and J dropped 3; count of bases not matched to a gene: 9. The germline V gene has CDR1 SGHTS and CDR2 YDEGEE. In nucleotides, the CDR3 is TGTGCCAGCGTTTGGCCGGGACTAGTCTACGAGCAGTACTTC. This sequence encodes CASVWPGLVYEQYF.

The chain links TRBV19 to TRBJ2-4; possible D gene TRBD2, 6 bases. Germline CDR1 reads LNHDA; CDR2 reads SQIVND (reference sequence). CDR3 size: 15 residues. Trimming left V 1 base short and J 0 bases short, with 7 bases between. CDR3 sequence reads: CASSIGGEAKNIQYF. The DNA of the CDR3 is TGTGCCAGTAGTATAGGGGGGGAAGCCAAAAACATTCAGTACTTC.

This chain joins TRBV5-1 and TRBJ2-3; 13 bases are a match to TRBD2. The junction had 4 bases not matched to a gene; V was cut back by 0 bases and J by 6 bases. Germline CDR1 is SGHRS and CDR2 is YFSETQ. This CDR3 region has 16 residues. The CDR3 coding sequence is TGCGCCAGCAGCTTGGCCGGGACTAGCGGGGTTGATACGCAGTATTTT. The encoded protein is CASSLAGTSGVDTQYF. Variable domain in full (rest from reference TRBV5-1 and TRBJ2-3): KAGVTQTPRYLIKTRGQQVTLSCSPISGHRSVSWYQQTPGQGLQFLFEYFSETQRNKGNFPGRFSGRQFSNSRSEMNVSTLELGDSALYLCASSLAGTSGVDTQYFGPGTRLTVL.

This chain joins TRBV6-5 and TRBJ2-2, with TRBD2 matching 10 bases. CDR1 and CDR2 from the germline V gene are MNHEY and SVGAGI. V lost 10 bases and J lost 6; bases outside the gene matches: 11. The CDR3 runs to 15 residues. The CDR3 sequence: CATQMGSGGAGELFF. The CDR3 DNA sequence: TGTGCCACCCAGATGGGGAGCGGGGGGGCCGGGGAGCTGTTTTTT.

This chain connects TRBV7-8 to TRBJ2-7; 9 nucleotides align to TRBD2. This CDR3 is 14 amino acids long. V was clipped by 8 bases and J by 4 bases; unmatched bases: 9. CDR1 and CDR2 (germline): SGHVS, FQNEAQ. The CDR3 sequence: CASAIAGAGYEQYF. CDR3 coding DNA: TGTGCCAGCGCGATAGCGGGGGCAGGATACGAGCAGTACTTC.

The chain has TRBV24-1 and TRBJ2-2, with TRBD1 matching 10 bases. The V gene end was trimmed by 4 bases and the J gene end by 0 bases; junction bases not matched to a gene: 7. Germline CDR1 and CDR2: KGHDR and SFDVKD. There are 18 residues in the CDR3. The DNA of the CDR3 is TGTGCCACCAGTGACTACGGGACAGGGGATACGAACACCGGGGAGCTGTTTTTT. Amino acid sequence: CATSDYGTGDTNTGELFF.

Note on this clone: This CDR3 is missing its conserved last phenylalanine or tryptophan, likely due to a read error. The rearrangement uses TRBV6-5 and TRBJ1-2; D is unclear. Trimming pared 2 bases from V and 0 bases from J, leaving 7 bases between. This CDR3 is 14 amino acids long. CDR1 is MNHEY and CDR2 is SVGAGI in the germline V gene. CDR3 in DNA: TGTGCCAGCAGTTACGACGTTACTAACTATGGCTACACCCTC. This gives the protein CASSYDVTNYGYTL.

As DNA, the CDR3 is TGTGCCTGGACCAACAGGGCTGGCTACACCTTC. Protein: CAWTNRAGYTF. The J gene is TRBJ1-2, the V gene TRBV30; D is possibly TRBD1 (6 bases). The CDR3 runs to 11 residues. Trimming left V 4 bases short and J 7 bases short, with 10 bases between. From germline, CDR1 is GTSNPN and CDR2 SVGIG (reference sequence).

The genes are TRBV3-1 (or the pseudogene TRBV3-2) and TRBJ1-2; weak D call: TRBD1 (5 bases). V was pared by 2 bases and J by 2 bases, with 15 bases between. The CDR3 has 16 residues. CDR1 is LGHDT, CDR2 YNNKEL, per germline (reference sequence). Here the CDR3 DNA reads TGTGCCAGCAGCCAAACGGACACTTGGTTGAACTATGGCTACACCTTC. It translates to CASSQTDTWLNYGYTF.

This clone was observed a handful of times. The genes are TRBV11-2 and TRBJ1-2, with D tentatively TRBD1 (6 bases). Trimming cost V 3 bases and J 4 bases, with 9 bases left between them. CDR3 size: 13 residues. Per the germline V gene, CDR1 is SGHAT and CDR2 is FQNNGV. The CDR3 here is CASSFSGVYGYTF. As DNA, the CDR3 is TGTGCCAGCAGCTTTTCAGGGGTCTATGGCTACACCTTC. Full variable domain (remainder filled in from reference TRBV11-2 and TRBJ1-2): EAGVAQSPRYKIIEKRQSVAFWCNPISGHATLYWYQQILGQGPKLLIQFQNNGVVDDSQLPKDRFSAERLKGVDSTLKIQPAKLEDSAVYLCASSFSGVYGYTFGSGTRLTVV.

The chain recombines TRBV6-5 with TRBJ1-2; 7 nucleotides agree with TRBD1. V was pared by 6 bases and J by 5 bases, with 6 bases of the junction left unmatched. This CDR3 region has 13 residues. Per germline, CDR1 MNHEY and CDR2 SVGAGI. The CDR3 protein is CASSQGRGYGYTF. The CDR3 nucleotides read TGTGCCAGCAGCCAGGGCAGGGGGTATGGCTACACCTTC.

The rearrangement joins TRBV11-3 to TRBJ1-5; 9 nucleotides match TRBD1. The CDR3 totals 17 residues. Germline V gives CDR1 SGHNT, CDR2 YENEEA. The V gene end was trimmed by 0 bases and the J gene end by 4 bases; junction bases not matched to a gene: 7. The CDR3, as DNA: TGTGCCAGCAGCTTAGATAAGGAGACAGGGGGGAATCAGCCCCAGCATTTT. This codes for CASSLDKETGGNQPQHF.

The chain recombines TRBV9 with TRBJ2-1; TRBD2 might be the D (6 bases). V shed 2 bases and J shed 0 bases, with 12 bases lying between them. The V gene's germline CDR1 is SGDLS and CDR2 YYNGEE. CDR3 length: 16 residues. In DNA form, the CDR3 reads TGTGCCAGCAGCGTTGCGATTAGCGGCTCCTACAATGAGCAGTTCTTC. Its translation is CASSVAISGSYNEQFF.

V is TRBV6-5 and J is TRBJ1-3, with a possible D match to TRBD1 (5 bases). Germline CDR1 reads MNHEY; CDR2 reads SVGAGI. The CDR3 covers 15 residues. The germline V and J ends were trimmed by 7 bases and 2 bases, with 15 bases remaining between them. The CDR3 reads CASTEGGVTGNTIYF. As DNA, the CDR3 is TGTGCCAGCACCGAAGGAGGGGTTACTGGAAACACCATATATTTT.

The chain is built from TRBV11-2 and TRBJ1-6; no firm D call. V lost 0 bases and J 8 bases, leaving 8 bases between the germline ends. This CDR3 has 14 amino acids. Germline lookup yields CDR1 SGHAT and CDR2 FQNNGV. The CDR3 sequence is CASSLDGRDSPLHF. CDR3 nucleotide sequence: TGTGCCAGCAGCTTAGATGGGCGGGATTCACCCCTCCACTTT. The full variable domain, completed using reference TRBV11-2 and TRBJ1-6, is EAGVAQSPRYKIIEKRQSVAFWCNPISGHATLYWYQQILGQGPKLLIQFQNNGVVDDSQLPKDRFSAERLKGVDSTLKIQPAKLEDSAVYLCASSLDGRDSPLHFGNGTRLTVT.

This clone was recorded only once. The chain couples TRBV2 to TRBJ1-2; no clear D. The CDR3 has 13 amino acids. Germline V gene data show CDR1 as SNHLY and CDR2 as FYNNEI. V was shortened by 10 bases and J by 4 bases, with 16 bases between the two germline ends. CDR3 nucleotides: TGTGCCACCCCCAAAAAGGAGGCCTATGGCTACACCTTC. As protein: CATPKKEAYGYTF.

This chain joins TRBV19 and TRBJ1-1, with 9 bases fitting TRBD1. Germline CDR1 reads LNHDA; CDR2 reads SQIVND (reference sequence). V lost 6 bases, J lost 2 bases, and 10 bases stayed unmatched. CDR3 size: 16 residues. DNA of the CDR3: TGTGCCAGTAGAGGAACAGGGGGCATGGTCAACACTGAAGCTTTCTTT. Translation gives CASRGTGGMVNTEAFF. Looking up the rest from reference TRBV19 and TRBJ1-1 gives the full variable domain: DGGITQSPKYLFRKEGQNVTLSCEQNLNHDAMYWYRQDPGQGLRLIYYSQIVNDFQKGDIAEGYSVSREKKESFPLTVTSAQKNPTAFYLCASRGTGGMVNTEAFFGQGTRLTVV.

CDR3 nucleotide sequence: TGTGCCACCAGTGACCCAGGCTCAACTAATGAAAAACTGTTTTTT. Protein product: CATSDPGSTNEKLFF. V and J are TRBV24-1 and TRBJ1-4; D remains unclear. CDR3 length equals 15 residues. Trimming removed 4 bases from V and 0 bases from J, with 8 bases in between. CDR1 and CDR2 from the germline V gene are KGHDR and SFDVKD.